This T cell receptor (beta chain) stems from a study of a mutant IDH1 vaccine in newly diagnosed glioma. Study outcomes and limitations: Vaccination elicited immune responses in around 92% of patients. Pseudoprogression appears to have had no connection to changes in top peripheral T cell clonotypes.

This clone was picked up one time. Antigen specificity is unknown. The CDR3 has 14 amino acids. V gave up 6 bases and J gave up 6 bases; unmatched junction bases: 8. CDR1 is SNHLY, CDR2 FYNNEI, per germline. The time point was: baseline, week 1 (first vaccination visit). Specified treatment: pre-vaccination baseline after standard-of-care therapy. Sequencing used immunoSEQ multiplex PCR; TCRdb keeps in-frame clones, though not all of them. The sample includes tens of thousands of clones, around 83% of them seen just once. V and J are TRBV2 and TRBJ2-7; 10 nucleotides line up with TRBD1. The sequence was obtained from a woman aged 18 to 35 with glioma. Some clones in this sample may be carry-over from other donors' samples. The sample consisted of peripheral blood mononuclear cells (PBMCs), taken from a glioma patient treated with radiotherapy, temozolomide or both. The CDR3 loop is CASRKGQGVREQYF. CDR3 coding DNA: TGTGCCAGCAGGAAAGGACAGGGGGTACGCGAGCAGTACTTC.